These 27 T cell receptor beta chains came from one sample sequenced in a study of shared clonotypes between healthy human individuals. Method: immunoSEQ multiplex PCR; TCRdb's copy keeps in-frame clones and lacks some. Of more than 2 million clones listed, 90% to 97% are singletons. Sequencing was done on a sample of naive CD4+ T cells sorted from blood. As for subset: CD45RA+ positively selected. Receptors were obtained from a man aged 18 to 29 in good health.

This chain uses TRBV6-5 with TRBJ2-6, with 9 bases aligning to TRBD1. Looked up from germline, CDR1 is MNHEY and CDR2 is SVGAGI. The CDR3 is made up of 15 amino acids. The V and J ends lost 5 bases and 3 bases, in that order; junction bases with no gene match: 2. The CDR3 loop reads CASSGTGFGANVLTF. The CDR3 DNA is TGTGCCAGCAGTGGGACAGGGTTTGGGGCCAACGTCCTGACTTTC.

The chain is built from TRBV6-4 and TRBJ1-5, with D maybe TRBD1 (5 bases). The V gene's germline CDR1 is MRHNA and CDR2 SNTAGT. CDR3 length: 15 residues. V shed 9 bases and J shed 0 bases, with 15 bases lying between them. The CDR3 protein is CARPDSNNSNQPQHF. CDR3 in DNA: TGTGCCAGGCCTGACAGCAACAATAGCAATCAGCCCCAGCATTTT.

This chain uses TRBV19 with TRBJ2-7; D perhaps matches TRBD2 (7 bases). V lost 5 bases and J 1 base, leaving 15 bases between the germline ends. CDR3 length equals 15 residues. From germline, CDR1 is LNHDA and CDR2 SQIVND (reference sequence). Here the CDR3 DNA reads TGTGCCAGTAGTGATCGGGGGGCAGTATCCTACGAGCAGTACTTC. It translates to CASSDRGAVSYEQYF.

The chain has TRBV6-5 and TRBJ2-3; possibly TRBD2 for D (5 bases). V lost 6 bases and J 7 bases, leaving 20 bases between the germline ends. The CDR3 is 15 residues long. CDR1 and CDR2 from the germline V gene are MNHEY and SVGAGI. The CDR3 DNA reads as TGTGCCAGCAGACCGGGCGGGCCTCCCGTAAATACGCAGTATTTT. Residues: CASRPGGPPVNTQYF.

The gene calls are TRBV7-3 and TRBJ1-4; D not certain. With 0 bases removed from V and 8 bases from J, the gap between germline ends came to 7 bases. Germline V gene sequence: CDR1 SGHTA, CDR2 FQGTGA. The CDR3 is 13 amino acids. DNA of the CDR3: TGTGCCAGCAGCTTAACCGGTGGGGAAAAACTGTTTTTT. Its protein is CASSLTGGEKLFF.

A single count supports this clone. The V call is TRBV7-2, the J call TRBJ2-1; 7 bases are a match to TRBD2. The CDR3 covers 16 residues. J lost 4 bases, V lost 1 base, and 7 bases had no gene match. CDR1 and CDR2 (germline): SGHTA, FQGNSA. The CDR3 sequence: CASSLVGGTLYNEQFF. The CDR3 nucleotides are TGTGCCAGCAGCTTAGTGGGAGGGACTCTTTACAATGAGCAGTTCTTC.

The chain links TRBV5-1 to TRBJ1-4; 7 nucleotides line up with TRBD1. J was trimmed by 5 bases and V by 1 base; bases with no gene match: 5. The CDR3 totals 15 residues. Germline V lookup: CDR1 SGHRS, CDR2 YFSETQ. The CDR3 DNA reads TGCGCCAGCAGCTTGACCGGGACAGTCAATGAAAAACTGTTTTTT. This gives the protein CASSLTGTVNEKLFF.

The J gene is TRBJ2-3, the V gene TRBV5-1; tentative D call: TRBD1 (6 bases). Germline-derived CDR1 and CDR2 are SGHRS and YFSETQ. V was pared by 1 base and J by 5 bases, with 17 bases between. The CDR3 contains 16 residues. The CDR3 region has the DNA TGCGCCAGCAGCTTGTATTCTGGGGGCGCAGTAGATACGCAGTATTTT. Its protein is CASSLYSGGAVDTQYF.

The chain joins TRBV5-8 to TRBJ2-3; D perhaps matches TRBD2 (5 bases). The CDR3 contains 13 residues. V gave up 5 bases and J gave up 5 bases, with 12 bases separating them. CDR1 and CDR2 from the germline V gene are SGHTS and YDEGEE. CDR3 residues: CASRSSGRDTQYF. DNA for the CDR3: TGTGCCAGCAGATCTTCGGGAAGAGATACGCAGTATTTT.

This clone was detected once. The same CDR3 also results from other DNA sequences found in this sample. The V and J genes are TRBV6-5 and TRBJ2-7, with 7 bases matching TRBD2. Trimming took 0 bases from V and 0 from J; bases not matched to a gene: 5. CDR3 length equals 16 residues. CDR1 is MNHEY, CDR2 SVGAGI, per germline. The CDR3 sequence is CASSYSAGIGSYEQYF. For the CDR3, the DNA is TGTGCCAGCAGTTACTCAGCGGGAATCGGCTCCTACGAGCAGTACTTC.

The V and J genes are TRBV6-6 and TRBJ2-7; perhaps TRBD1 as D (6 bases). Germline lookup yields CDR1 MNHNY and CDR2 SVGAGI (reference sequence). Trimming pared 7 bases from V and 3 bases from J, leaving 19 bases between. This CDR3 comprises 15 residues. The DNA for the CDR3 is TGTGCCAGCACCCTAGATGGGACAATGAGCTACGAGCAGTACTTC. Translation: CASTLDGTMSYEQYF.

This chain uses TRBV5-1 with TRBJ2-5, with 9 positions matching TRBD1. V lost 4 bases to trimming and J lost 1 base; unmatched junction nucleotides: 8. The CDR3 spans 16 residues. Germline lookup yields CDR1 SGHRS and CDR2 YFSETQ. The CDR3 sequence is CASSEGTGQFQETQYF. The CDR3 nucleotides are TGCGCCAGCAGCGAAGGGACAGGGCAATTCCAAGAGACCCAGTACTTC.

CDR3 DNA sequence: TGCGCCAGCAGCTTGGCGGGACTCTCCTTCTGGGAGCTGTTTTTT. It codes for CASSLAGLSFWELFF. V usage is TRBV5-1 and J usage is TRBJ2-2, with a tentative D call TRBD2 (6 bases). The germline gives CDR1 SGHRS, CDR2 YFSETQ. The CDR3 runs 15 residues. V was cut by 0 bases and J by 9 bases, with 15 bases left in between.

The gene calls are TRBV7-9 and TRBJ2-7, with TRBD2 identical over 7 bases. Losses at the gene ends were 5 bases for V and 2 bases for J; bases not matched to a gene: 9. CDR3 length: 15 residues. The V gene's germline CDR1 is SEHNR and CDR2 FQNEAQ (reference sequence). CDR3 sequence: CASSRGGVTAYEQYF. The DNA for the CDR3 is TGTGCCAGCAGCCGTGGGGGGGTCACCGCCTACGAGCAGTACTTC.

J is TRBJ1-5 and V is TRBV30, with 10 positions matching TRBD1. Germline CDR1 reads GTSNPN; CDR2 reads SVGIG (reference sequence). The V gene end was trimmed by 1 base and the J gene end by 7 bases; junction bases not matched to a gene: 4. This CDR3 is built from 14 residues. In DNA, the CDR3 is TGTGCCTGGAGTGGGGGACAGGGGATACAGCCCCAGCATTTT. This sequence encodes CAWSGGQGIQPQHF.

The V gene is TRBV9, the J gene TRBJ1-2, with D tentatively TRBD1 (5 bases). Germline values: CDR1 SGDLS, CDR2 YYNGEE. The CDR3 covers 15 residues. V was shortened by 4 bases and J by 0 bases, with 13 bases between the two germline ends. The CDR3 spells CASSLGELANYGYTF. The CDR3, as DNA: TGTGCCAGCAGCTTAGGGGAATTAGCTAACTATGGCTACACCTTC. The full variable domain, its missing parts supplied by reference TRBV9 and TRBJ1-2, is DSGVTQTPKHLITATGQRVTLRCSPRSGDLSVYWYQQSLDQGLQFLIQYYNGEERAKGNILERFSAQQFPDLHSELNLSSLELGDSALYFCASSLGELANYGYTFGSGTRLTVV.

The chain combines TRBV18 with TRBJ1-1, with D unclear. Germline V CDR1 and CDR2: KGHSH, LQKENI. Trimming shortened V by 2 bases and J by 1 base, and 11 bases separated the two germline ends. This CDR3 contains 15 residues. The CDR3, as DNA: TGTGCCAGCTCACCATTAGGGCAGACGAACACTGAAGCTTTCTTT. Residues: CASSPLGQTNTEAFF.

This chain connects TRBV5-5 to TRBJ1-1; TRBD1 matches at 9 bases. V was clipped by 4 bases and J by 2 bases; unmatched bases: 3. The CDR3 covers 14 residues. The germline gives CDR1 SGHKS, CDR2 YYEKEE (reference sequence). The CDR3 sequence is CASSGDRVNTEAFF. CDR3 sequence (DNA): TGTGCCAGCAGCGGGGACAGGGTAAACACTGAAGCTTTCTTT.

To note about this clone: The sample carries other DNA sequences with the same CDR3. The chain employs TRBV7-2 and TRBJ2-3; perhaps TRBD2 as D (7 bases). The CDR3 length is 15 residues. Per the germline V gene, CDR1 is SGHTA and CDR2 is FQGNSA. The germline V and J ends were trimmed by 3 bases and 3 bases, with 13 bases remaining between them. Here the CDR3 DNA reads TGTGCCAGCAGCTTGGGGGGGCTCGGGACAGATACGCAGTATTTT. Amino acid sequence: CASSLGGLGTDTQYF.

This clone was seen just once. Other DNA variants within this sample encode the same CDR3. This sequence joins TRBV2 and TRBJ2-7; D call uncertain. The CDR3 runs to 10 residues. The germline V gene has CDR1 SNHLY and CDR2 FYNNEI. The germline V and J ends were trimmed by 8 bases and 2 bases, with 4 bases remaining between them. CDR3 nucleotides: TGTGCCAGCGCCACCTACGAGCAGTACTTC. Translated: CASATYEQYF.

V gene TRBV28 combines with J gene TRBJ1-5, with D perhaps TRBD1 (6 bases). Looked up from germline, CDR1 is MDHEN and CDR2 is SYDVKM. V was pared by 2 bases and J by 0 bases, with 17 bases between. The CDR3 runs to 18 residues. The CDR3 bases are TGTGCCAGCAGTTTAGAAGGACAGTTCTCTTATAGCAATCAGCCCCAGCATTTT. Its protein is CASSLEGQFSYSNQPQHF.

A word on this clone: Other nucleotide sequences from this sample produce the same CDR3. The chain joins TRBV7-2 to TRBJ2-3, with a tentative D call TRBD1 (6 bases). V dropped 5 bases and J dropped 6 bases, with 9 bases sitting between them. CDR1 is SGHTA, CDR2 FQGNSA, per germline. The CDR3 totals 12 residues. The CDR3 sequence is CASSPQGDTQYF. The CDR3 nucleotides are TGTGCCAGCAGCCCACAGGGTGATACGCAGTATTTT.

This clone has a single count. The CDR3, as DNA: TGTGCCAGCAGTGAAAACGAGCCTGAGCAGTTCTTC. This gives the protein CASSENEPEQFF. The chain recombines TRBV25-1 with TRBJ2-1; D remains unclear. V gave up 2 bases and J gave up 9 bases, with 8 bases separating them. Per the germline V gene, CDR1 is MGHDK and CDR2 is SYGVNS. There are 12 residues in the CDR3.

J is TRBJ1-5 and V is TRBV4-1; D remains unclear. Trimming shortened V by 0 bases and J by 3 bases, and 9 bases separated the two germline ends. The CDR3 totals 15 residues. Germline CDR1 and CDR2: MGHRA and YSYEKL. The chain's CDR3 is CASSQEQRLNQPQHF. CDR3 sequence (DNA): TGCGCCAGCAGCCAAGAACAGCGACTCAATCAGCCCCAGCATTTT.

The chain is built from TRBV28 and TRBJ1-5; D not resolved. Germline CDR1 reads MDHEN; CDR2 reads SYDVKM. The V end lost 5 bases, the J end lost 1 base, and 9 bases lay between the germline ends. This CDR3 is 14 amino acids long. The CDR3 region is CASSPWESNQPQHF. The CDR3 DNA reads as TGTGCCAGCAGTCCTTGGGAGAGCAATCAGCCCCAGCATTTT.

Comments on this clone: This sample includes further DNA sequences coding for the same CDR3. The chain carries TRBV30 and TRBJ2-1, with no clear D. Germline assignment: CDR1 GTSNPN and CDR2 SVGIG (reference sequence). This CDR3 has 11 amino acids. Trimming shortened V by 1 base and J by 5 bases, and 3 bases separated the two germline ends. The CDR3 sequence: CAWSADNEQFF. In DNA form, the CDR3 reads TGTGCCTGGAGTGCCGACAATGAGCAGTTCTTC.

J is TRBJ2-1 and V is TRBV6-5; D remains ambiguous. Germline V CDR1 and CDR2: MNHEY, SVGAGI. The V and J ends lost 6 bases and 7 bases respectively, with 13 bases between them. This CDR3 is 13 amino acids long. The CDR3 protein is CASSTLQMNEQFF. The CDR3 DNA sequence: TGTGCCAGCAGCACCCTCCAGATGAATGAGCAGTTCTTC.